Shown below are 7 T cell receptor beta chains from a single sample sequenced in a study of response to subunit inactivated influenza vaccine. TCRdb fed the RT-PCR reads into MiXCR, producing one record per CDR3 protein. The sample shows hundreds of thousands of distinct CDR3 sequences, 15% to 18% of them seen only once. Specimen: PBMCs from blood, collected 11 to 12 days after vaccination. Receptors were obtained from a man aged 45-60 years who received an inactivated influenza vaccine.

In regard to this clonotype: One junction end disagrees with the germline gene, perhaps due to a read error. This chain connects TRBV7-2 to TRBJ2-3; 7 bases agree with TRBD2. The CDR3 sequence is 16 residues long. Germline V CDR1 and CDR2: SGHTA, FQGNSA. The CDR3 here is CASSLYRGGNTATQYF. CDR3 bases: TGTGCCAGCAGCCTCTATCGCGGGGGAAACACAGCTACGCAGTATTTT.

This clonotype showed up many times. V gene TRBV7-9 combines with J gene TRBJ1-2; D perhaps matches TRBD1 (6 bases). The germline V gene has CDR1 SEHNR and CDR2 FQNEAQ (reference sequence). Trimming removed 5 bases from V and 8 bases from J, with 18 bases in between. The CDR3 covers 14 residues. CDR3 coding DNA: TGTGCCAGCAGCCCATCTGGACAGACCAGGGGCTACACCTTC. Its protein is CASSPSGQTRGYTF.

This clonotype was detected ten times or more. This sequence joins TRBV6-2 or TRBV6-3 and TRBJ2-3; the D is unclear. Germline-derived CDR1 and CDR2 are MNHEY and SVGEGT. The CDR3 is 13 residues long. Trimming stripped 2 bases from V and 6 bases from J, with 9 bases between. The CDR3 DNA follows: TGTGCCAGCAGTTACGGGTCCCCCGATACGCAGTATTTT. This encodes CASSYGSPDTQYF.

The chain carries TRBV27 and TRBJ2-2; TRBD1 matches at 7 bases. The germline CDR1 and CDR2 sequences are MNHEY and SMNVEV (reference sequence). This CDR3 is built from 17 residues. The junction had 10 bases not matched to a gene; V was cut back by 2 bases and J by 4 bases. CDR3 region: CASSLSPQGSFTGELFF. DNA for the CDR3: TGTGCCAGCAGTTTAAGCCCACAGGGGTCGTTCACCGGGGAGCTGTTTTTT.

The chain joins TRBV20-1 to TRBJ1-2; D perhaps matches TRBD1 (5 bases). Trimming took off 7 bases at V and 2 bases at J, with 11 bases between the two ends. Germline CDR1 and CDR2: DFQATT and SNEGSKA (reference sequence). This CDR3 contains 12 residues. This CDR3 is CSDTGRNYGYTF. The CDR3 DNA reads as TGCAGTGACACGGGACGGAACTATGGCTACACCTTC.

The chain employs TRBV6-1 and TRBJ1-5, with a possible D match to TRBD1 (6 bases). This CDR3 region has 13 residues. The V and J ends lost 4 bases and 5 bases respectively, with 9 bases between them. Germline lookup yields CDR1 MNHNS and CDR2 SASEGT. In DNA, the CDR3 is TGTGCCAGCAGTGTACAGGGACATCAGCCCCAGCATTTT. Translated: CASSVQGHQPQHF.

The chain combines TRBV6-2 or TRBV6-3 with TRBJ1-2; D gene unclear. Germline V gene sequence: CDR1 MNHEY, CDR2 SVGEGT. The CDR3 totals 14 residues. Trimming stripped 0 bases from V and 4 bases from J, with 9 bases between. This chain's CDR3 is CASSYSNTLYGYTF. CDR3 nucleotide sequence: TGTGCCAGCAGTTACTCGAACACCCTCTATGGCTACACCTTC.